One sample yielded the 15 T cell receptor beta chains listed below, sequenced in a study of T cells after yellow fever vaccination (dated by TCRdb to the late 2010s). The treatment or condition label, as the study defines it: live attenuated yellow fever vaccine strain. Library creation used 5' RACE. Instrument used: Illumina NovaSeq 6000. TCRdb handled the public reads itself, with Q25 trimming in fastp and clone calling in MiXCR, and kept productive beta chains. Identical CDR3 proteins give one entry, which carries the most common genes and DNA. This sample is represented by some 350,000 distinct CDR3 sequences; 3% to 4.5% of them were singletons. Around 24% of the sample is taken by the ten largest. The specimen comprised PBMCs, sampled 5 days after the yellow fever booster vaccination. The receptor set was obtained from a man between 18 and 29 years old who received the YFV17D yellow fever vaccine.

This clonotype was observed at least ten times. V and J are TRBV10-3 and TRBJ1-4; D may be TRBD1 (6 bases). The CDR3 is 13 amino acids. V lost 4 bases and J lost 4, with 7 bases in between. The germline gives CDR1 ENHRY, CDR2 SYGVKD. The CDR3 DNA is TGTGCCATCAGTGTGGACAGTAATGAAAAACTGTTTTTT. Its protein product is CAISVDSNEKLFF.

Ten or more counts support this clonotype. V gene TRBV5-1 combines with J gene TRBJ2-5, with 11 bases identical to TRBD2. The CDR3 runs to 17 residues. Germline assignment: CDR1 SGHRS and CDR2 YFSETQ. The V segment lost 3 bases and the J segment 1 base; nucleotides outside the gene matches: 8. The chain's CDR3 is CASSSGGLAGFQETQYF. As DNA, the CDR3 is TGCGCCAGCAGCTCCGGTGGACTAGCGGGCTTCCAAGAGACCCAGTACTTC.

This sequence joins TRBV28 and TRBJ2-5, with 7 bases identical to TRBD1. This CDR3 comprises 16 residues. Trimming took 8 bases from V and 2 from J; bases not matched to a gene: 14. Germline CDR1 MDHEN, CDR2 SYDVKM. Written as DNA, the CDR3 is TGTGCCAGCGAGACCTCAGAGGGGGCCAGACAAGAGACCCAGTACTTC. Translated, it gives CASETSEGARQETQYF.

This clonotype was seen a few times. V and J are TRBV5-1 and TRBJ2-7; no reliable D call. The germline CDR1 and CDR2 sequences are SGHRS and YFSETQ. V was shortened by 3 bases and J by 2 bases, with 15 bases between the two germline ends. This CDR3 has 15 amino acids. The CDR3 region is CASSSKASETYEQYF. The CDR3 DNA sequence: TGCGCCAGCAGCTCGAAGGCCAGTGAGACCTACGAGCAGTACTTC.

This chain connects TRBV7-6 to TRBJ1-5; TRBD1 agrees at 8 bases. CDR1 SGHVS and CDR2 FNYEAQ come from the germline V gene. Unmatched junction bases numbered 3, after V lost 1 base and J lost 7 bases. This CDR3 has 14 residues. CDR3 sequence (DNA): TGTGCCAGCAGCTTAGGGACAGGGTTACAGCCCCAGCATTTT. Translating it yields CASSLGTGLQPQHF.

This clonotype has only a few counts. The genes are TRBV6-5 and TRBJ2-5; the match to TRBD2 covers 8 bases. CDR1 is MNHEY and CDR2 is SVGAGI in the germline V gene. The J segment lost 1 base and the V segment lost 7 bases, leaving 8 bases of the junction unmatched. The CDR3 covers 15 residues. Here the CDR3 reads CASIELSGGQETQYF. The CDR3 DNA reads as TGTGCCAGCATCGAGCTAAGCGGGGGCCAAGAGACCCAGTACTTC.

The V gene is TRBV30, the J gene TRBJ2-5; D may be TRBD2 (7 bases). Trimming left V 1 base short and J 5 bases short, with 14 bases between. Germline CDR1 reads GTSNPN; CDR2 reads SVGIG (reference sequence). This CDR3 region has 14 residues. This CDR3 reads CAWSEAGATETQYF. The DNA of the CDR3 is TGTGCCTGGAGTGAGGCGGGGGCTACTGAGACCCAGTACTTC.

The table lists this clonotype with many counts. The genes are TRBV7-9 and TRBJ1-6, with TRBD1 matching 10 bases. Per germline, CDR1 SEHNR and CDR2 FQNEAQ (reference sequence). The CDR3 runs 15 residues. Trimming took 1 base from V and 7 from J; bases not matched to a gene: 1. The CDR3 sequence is CASSLEGQGNSPLHF. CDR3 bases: TGTGCCAGCAGCTTAGAGGGACAGGGGAATTCACCCCTCCACTTT.

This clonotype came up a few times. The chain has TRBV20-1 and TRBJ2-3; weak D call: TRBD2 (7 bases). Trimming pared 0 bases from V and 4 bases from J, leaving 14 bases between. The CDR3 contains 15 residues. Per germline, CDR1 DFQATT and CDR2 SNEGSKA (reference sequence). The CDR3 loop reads CSARDGGATPDTQYF. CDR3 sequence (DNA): TGCAGTGCTAGAGATGGGGGGGCCACCCCAGATACGCAGTATTTT.

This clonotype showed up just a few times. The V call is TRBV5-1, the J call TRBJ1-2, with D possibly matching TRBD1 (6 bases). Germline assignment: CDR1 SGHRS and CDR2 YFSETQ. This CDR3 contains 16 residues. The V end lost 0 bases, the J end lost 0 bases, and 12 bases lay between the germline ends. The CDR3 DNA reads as TGCGCCAGCAGCTTGGATCAGGGGCCAACTAACTATGGCTACACCTTC. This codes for CASSLDQGPTNYGYTF.

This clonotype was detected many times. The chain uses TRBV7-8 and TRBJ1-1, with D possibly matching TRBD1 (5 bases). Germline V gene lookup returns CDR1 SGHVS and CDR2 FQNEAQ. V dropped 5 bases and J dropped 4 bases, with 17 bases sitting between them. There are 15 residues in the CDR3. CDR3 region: CASSPYAGRGTEAFF. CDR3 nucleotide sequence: TGTGCCAGCAGCCCCTACGCGGGGAGGGGCACTGAAGCTTTCTTT. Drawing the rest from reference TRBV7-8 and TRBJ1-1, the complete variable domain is GAGVSQSPRYKVAKRGQDVALRCDPISGHVSLFWYQQALGQGPEFLTYFQNEAQLDKSGLPSDRFFAERPEGSVSTLKIQRTQQEDSAVYLCASSPYAGRGTEAFFGQGTRLTVV.

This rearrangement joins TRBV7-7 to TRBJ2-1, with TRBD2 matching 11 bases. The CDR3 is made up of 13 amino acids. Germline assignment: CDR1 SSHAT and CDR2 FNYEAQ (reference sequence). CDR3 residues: CAITSGGGNEQFF. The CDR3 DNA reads TGTGCTATAACTAGCGGGGGTGGGAATGAGCAGTTCTTC.

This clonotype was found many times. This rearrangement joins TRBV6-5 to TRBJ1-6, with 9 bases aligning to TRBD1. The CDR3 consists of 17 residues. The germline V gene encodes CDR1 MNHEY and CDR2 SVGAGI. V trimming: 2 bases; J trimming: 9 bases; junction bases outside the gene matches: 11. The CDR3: CASSYGWDRATASPLHF. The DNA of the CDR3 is TGTGCCAGCAGTTACGGTTGGGACAGGGCCACCGCTTCACCCCTCCACTTT.

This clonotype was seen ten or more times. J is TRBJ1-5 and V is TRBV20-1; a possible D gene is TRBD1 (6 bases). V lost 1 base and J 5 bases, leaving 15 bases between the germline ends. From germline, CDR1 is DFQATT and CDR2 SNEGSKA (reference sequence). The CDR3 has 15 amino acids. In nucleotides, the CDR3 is TGCAGTGCTAGAGTGAGGGGGGAGGCTCATCAGCCCCAGCATTTT. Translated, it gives CSARVRGEAHQPQHF.

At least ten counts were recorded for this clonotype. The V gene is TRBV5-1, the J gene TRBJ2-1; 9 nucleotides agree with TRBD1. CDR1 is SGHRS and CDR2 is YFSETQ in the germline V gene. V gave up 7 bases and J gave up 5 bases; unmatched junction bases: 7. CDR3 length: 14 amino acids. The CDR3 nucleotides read TGCGCCAGCCCCCAGGACAGGGGAAACAATGAGCAGTTCTTC. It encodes CASPQDRGNNEQFF.